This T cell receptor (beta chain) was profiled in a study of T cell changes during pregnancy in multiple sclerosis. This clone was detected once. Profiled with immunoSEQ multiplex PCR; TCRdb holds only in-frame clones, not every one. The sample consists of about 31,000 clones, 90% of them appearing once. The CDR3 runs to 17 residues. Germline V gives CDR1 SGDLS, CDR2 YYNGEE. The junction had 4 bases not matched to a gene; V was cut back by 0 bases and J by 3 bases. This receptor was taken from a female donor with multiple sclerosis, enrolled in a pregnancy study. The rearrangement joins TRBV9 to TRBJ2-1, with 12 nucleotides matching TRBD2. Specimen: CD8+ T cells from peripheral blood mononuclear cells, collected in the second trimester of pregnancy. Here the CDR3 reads CASSVETSGSLYNEQFF. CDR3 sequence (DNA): TGTGCCAGCAGCGTAGAGACTAGCGGGAGTCTCTACAATGAGCAGTTCTTC.